This T cell receptor beta chain was found in a study of blood T cell repertoires in COVID-19. Background on the study: The cDNA or gDNA used as material had been derived from T cells, B-cell-depleted T cells, or PBMCs.

CDR1 and CDR2 from the germline V gene are MNHEY and SVGAGI. V was shortened by 4 bases and J by 4 bases, with 13 bases between the two germline ends. The CDR3 consists of 14 residues. Profiled with immunoSEQ multiplex PCR; TCRdb holds only in-frame clones, not every one. The table records approximately 80,000 clones, approximately 80% of them present only once. This chain connects TRBV6-5 to TRBJ1-2; D possibly corresponds to TRBD1 (6 bases). The sequenced sample was peripheral blood. The clonotype originates from a man older than 75 with acute or convalescent COVID-19. Written as DNA, the CDR3 is TGTGCCAGCAGTTTCCGAACAGGGATCTATGGCTACACCTTC. Translated: CASSFRTGIYGYTF.